This T cell receptor beta chain came from a study of T cells in Graves' hyperthyroidism and ophthalmopathy. Findings and caveats of the study: Also found in blood were most expanded thyroid clonotypes above 0.001.

RNA transcripts gave rise to amplified TCR beta CDR3 regions. Initially, a first-round RT-PCR of the TCR CDR3 employed the HTBI primer set. Using its own MiXCR run on the multiplex PCR reads, TCRdb lists one record per CDR3 protein. The sample consists of roughly 280,000 distinct CDR3 sequences, around 20% of them appearing once. This clonotype was detected many times. The antigen is undetermined. Trimming stripped 2 bases from V and 0 bases from J, with 8 bases between. The CDR3 has 14 amino acids. Germline V gene data show CDR1 as SGHAT and CDR2 as FQDESV (reference sequence). Sequencing used blood. V is TRBV11-1 and J is TRBJ2-7; a possible D gene is TRBD2 (5 bases). The clonotype originates from a man aged 30 to 45 with Graves' ophthalmopathy. CDR3 nucleotides: TGTGCCAGCAGCTTAAACGGGATCTCCTACGAGCAGTACTTC. Translation: CASSLNGISYEQYF.